A single sample is the source of the 11 T cell receptor beta chains below, sequenced in a study of blood T cell repertoires in COVID-19. Measured with immunoSEQ multiplex PCR; TCRdb has only the in-frame clones, and not every one. The sample has a few hundred thousand clones; 88% are singletons. What was sequenced was PBMCs or T cells enriched from blood (not recorded which). The receptors here all came from a young woman who had recovered from COVID-19.

This clone was seen more than once but under ten times. The rearrangement joins TRBV29-1 to TRBJ1-1; D is uncertain. The CDR3 consists of 11 residues. Germline CDR1 reads SQVTM; CDR2 reads ANQGSEA. Trimming took off 3 bases at V and 4 bases at J, with 6 bases between the two ends. The CDR3 loop reads CSVDGGTEAFF. The CDR3 DNA reads TGCAGCGTTGACGGAGGCACTGAAGCTTTCTTT.

The chain carries TRBV14 and TRBJ2-5; 8 bases fit TRBD2. Germline CDR1 is SGHDN and CDR2 is FVKESK. With V trimmed by 0 bases and J by 2 bases, 14 bases remained unmatched. The CDR3 length is 19 residues. This CDR3 is CASSQELGLAGIVQETQYF. The CDR3 DNA reads as TGTGCCAGCAGCCAAGAACTCGGCCTAGCGGGTATCGTTCAAGAGACCCAGTACTTC.

This chain uses TRBV7-2 with TRBJ2-6; a possible D gene is TRBD2 (6 bases). The V gene lost 0 bases and the J gene lost 0 bases, with 9 bases spanning the gap. Germline CDR1 SGHTA, CDR2 FQGNSA. The CDR3 is 17 amino acids. The CDR3 DNA is TGTGCCAGCAGCTTAGCGGGGGGAAACTCTGGGGCCAACGTCCTGACTTTC. Its protein product is CASSLAGGNSGANVLTF.

The chain uses TRBV28 and TRBJ1-4, with TRBD1 matching 7 bases. Trimming at V came to 4 bases and at J to 13 bases, leaving 9 bases not matched to a gene. CDR1 is MDHEN, CDR2 SYDVKM, per germline. This CDR3 is built from 13 residues. As DNA, the CDR3 is TGTGCCAGCAGTTCCCTGGACAGGCTGGGACTGTTTTTT. Amino acids: CASSSLDRLGLFF.

The CDR3 bases are TGTGCCAGCCGGGACAGACTTAATGAAAAACTGTTTTTT. This translates into CASRDRLNEKLFF. The chain employs TRBV19 and TRBJ1-4; 7 bases are shared with TRBD1. Germline V gene data show CDR1 as LNHDA and CDR2 as SQIVND (reference sequence). The junction had 5 bases not matched to a gene; V was cut back by 9 bases and J by 4 bases. This CDR3 is built from 13 residues.

The rearrangement joins TRBV28 to TRBJ1-1; D is uncertain. The germline V gene encodes CDR1 MDHEN and CDR2 SYDVKM. V shed 3 bases and J shed 4 bases, with 12 bases lying between them. There are 14 residues in the CDR3. The CDR3 DNA follows: TGTGCCAGCAGTTTGAGGGTCGAGGGCACTGAAGCTTTCTTT. Translation: CASSLRVEGTEAFF.

This clone was recorded at least ten times. The rearrangement links TRBV7-8 to TRBJ1-5, with 8 bases lining up with TRBD1. Germline V gene sequence: CDR1 SGHVS, CDR2 FQNEAQ. Unmatched junction bases numbered 2, after V lost 4 bases and J lost 6 bases. The CDR3 has 13 amino acids. CDR3: CASSSTGVQPQHF. In DNA form, the CDR3 reads TGTGCCAGCAGCTCGACAGGGGTTCAGCCCCAGCATTTT.

This chain links TRBV6-6 with TRBJ2-7; 10 bases agree with TRBD2. CDR3 length: 14 residues. Germline V lookup: CDR1 MNHNY, CDR2 SVGAGI (reference sequence). Unmatched junction bases numbered 6, after V lost 3 bases and J lost 7 bases. CDR3 region: CASSYSGRTGEQYF. As DNA, the CDR3 is TGTGCCAGCAGTTATAGCGGGAGGACGGGAGAGCAGTACTTC.

This clone was seen just once. The CDR3 bases are TGTGCCAGCAGCCCCACTAGGGGGCAGTGGAGCAATCAGCCCCAGCATTTT. Translated: CASSPTRGQWSNQPQHF. This chain connects TRBV7-8 to TRBJ1-5, with TRBD1 matching over 7 bases. Germline CDR1 is SGHVS and CDR2 is FQNEAQ. J lost 1 base, V lost 5 bases, and 11 bases had no gene match. The CDR3 totals 17 residues.

The chain has TRBV21-1 and TRBJ1-5; the listed D gene, TRBD1, was not tested against the DNA. TRBV21-1 is a listed pseudogene. This CDR3 is 17 amino acids long. The DNA of the CDR3 is TGTGCCAGCAGCATAGGCGAAACAGGCAATAGCAATCAGCCCCAGCATTTT. Its translation: CASSIGETGNSNQPQHF.

The V gene is TRBV28, the J gene TRBJ1-2; the match to TRBD1 covers 7 bases. CDR3 size: 13 residues. Germline V gene lookup returns CDR1 MDHEN and CDR2 SYDVKM. The junction had 8 bases not matched to a gene; V was cut back by 9 bases and J by 4 bases. The CDR3 region is CASTQGVPYGYTF. CDR3 nucleotide sequence: TGTGCCAGTACCCAGGGGGTCCCCTATGGCTACACCTTC.